This T cell receptor (beta chain) was recorded in a study of T cell responses to AZD1222 COVID-19 vaccine. Study-level results: Nearly half of the spike-specific TCRs reportedly recognize variant regions that carry no mutations. The donor group comprised mostly white British people and more females; the analysis possibly underestimated clonal diversity.

With regard to this clone: The antigen remains unidentified.

Trimming left V 6 bases short and J 0 bases short, with 12 bases between. From germline, CDR1 is MDHEN and CDR2 SYDVKM. The CDR3 is 14 residues long. This table comes from immunoSEQ multiplex PCR, and its TCRdb copy is limited to in-frame clones, with some not included. The table lists around 120,000 clones, more than 75% of them singletons. The sequence was collected from an adult in good health. Source: peripheral blood, taken on day 0 of AZD1222 vaccination. The chain recombines TRBV28 with TRBJ2-7; D is uncertain. The CDR3 here is CASRPSFGSYEQYF. CDR3 coding DNA: TGTGCCAGCAGACCCTCTTTCGGCTCCTACGAGCAGTACTTC.